Sequencing of this TCR beta chain was carried out in a study of T cell clones after liver transplantation (dated by TCRdb to between 2017 and 2020). For context, the study as a whole: The samples were obtained from ITN030ST, a randomized trial that attempted immunosuppression withdrawal within 2 years after liver transplantation. Subjects received no induction therapy and standard immunosuppression until randomization at 12-24 months post-transplant. Three of the eight recipients were HCV-positive; the others were transplanted for non-autoimmune, non-viral indications. After a pre-transplant mixed lymphocyte reaction, TCRbeta sequencing was used to pinpoint donor-reactive T cell clones, which were subsequently tracked in post-transplant blood. Blood samples were taken pre-transplant, pre-randomization before withdrawal, and post-randomization after full withdrawal or failed withdrawal. As an antigen-independent comparator for the donor-reactive sequences, third party-reactive TCRbeta sequences from pre-transplant MLRs were identified as well. A cohort of 8 liver transplant recipients was studied, of whom 3 were classified as tolerant and 5 as non-tolerant. Tolerance was defined as complete immunosuppression withdrawal for at least one year with no rise in liver enzymes beyond twice the upper limit of normal. Study-wide findings and limitations: Circulating donor-reactive CD4 TCRbeta sequences fell significantly post-transplant in most of the 8 subjects, irrespective of tolerance or HCV status. Low numbers of available donor cells limited the measurable donor-reactive repertoire in a couple of subjects. The conclusions were preliminary, being limited by small, heterogeneous patient numbers and by non-standardized post-transplant time points. Because no allograft tissue specimens were available, donor-reactive T cells may have migrated into the graft instead of being deleted. Once repertoire turnover was taken into account, donor-reactive detection showed a significant reduction for CD4 in 7 of 8 subjects and for CD8 in 8 of 8. The decline in donor-reactive sequences exceeded the decline in third party-reactive sequences, suggesting partial antigen-specific deletion that was unrelated to withdrawal success.

V is pruned by 4 bases and J by 1 base, leaving 2 bases of the junction without a gene match. Reading the germline V gene gives CDR1 MGHRA and CDR2 YSYEKL. From the cysteine through the phenylalanine, the CDR3 covers 16 amino acids. Only the CDR3 portion is preserved as DNA: 48 bases, with reading frame beginning at the first base. Unstimulated PBMCs, after thawing, were stained for CD3, CD4 and CD8 and then FACS-sorted into CD3+CD4+ and CD3+CD8+ populations. All 8 studied subjects were randomized to immunosuppression withdrawal. Genomic DNA was isolated with the Qiagen DNeasy Blood and Tissue Kit. Frozen genomic DNA underwent high-throughput TCRbeta CDR3 sequencing by immunoSEQ, including PCR amplification, mapping, bias correction and internal controls. In the source study's methods: Only productive rearrangements were retained, with each unique TCRbeta sequence defined by its CDR3 nucleotide sequence together with its V and J gene. For a sequence to be called donor-reactive, it needed a frequency of at least 0.01% and at least 5-fold expansion in CFSE-low cells compared with unstimulated pre-transplant cells. To ensure at least 90% detection power, minimum frequency thresholds were set for each subject based on that subject's lowest-template unstimulated sample. Repertoire turnover was measured by Jensen-Shannon divergence between the top 1000 TCRbeta sequences post- and pre-transplant. Two-sided Fisher's exact tests were used to test for changes in how often donor-reactive sequences were detected. TCRdb carries this immuneACCESS record with in-frame sequences only. Its versions omit some clonotypes, under half of them owing to an unresolved V gene in the studies checked, with the rest unexplained. V and J calls and clone size are copied from that table; D and trimming were computed from the DNA. The sample records 31,000 or so clones, about 94% of which are singletons. The ten largest clones represent about 24% of the sample.

A word on this clone: The specificity of this receptor is unknown. No base quality values were provided; no much bigger clone lies one nucleotide off.

The source material was CD8+ T cells from blood, sampled 12 months after liver transplant. The rearrangement joined TRBV4-1 to TRBJ2-7, with TRBD2 matching 15 junction bases. The receptor was derived from a human patient who received a liver transplant. Some T cells may have been brought in with the graft after a transplant. This receptor carries the CDR3 CASSLGTSGGSYEQYF. The bases read TGCGCCAGCAGCCTCGGGACTAGCGGGGGGTCCTACGAGCAGTACTTC.